A selection of T cell receptor beta chains follows, all from one sample in a study of T cell responses to AZD1222 COVID-19 vaccine. This table comes from immunoSEQ multiplex PCR, and its TCRdb copy is limited to in-frame clones, with some not included. Found here are roughly 82,000 clones, about 85% of them singletons; the top ten hold around 13%. This specimen consisted of peripheral blood, obtained on day 0 of AZD1222 vaccination. The receptors were sampled from an adult in good health. Both conserved end residues are part of each CDR3. A D gene is named only where the DNA matches it firmly. Only part of the rows carry a size: once, few, many, or a class if the clone is expanded.

TRBD1 | TRBJ2-7 | 15 | TRBV29-1 | medium-sized | CSVEGGTGSSYEQYF | TGCAGCGTTGAAGGGGGGACAGGGAGCTCCTACGAGCAGTACTTC
- | TRBJ2-1 | 17 | TRBV9 | - | CASSVRSGNSAWGEQFF | TGTGCCAGCAGCGTGAGATCCGGTAACAGCGCGTGGGGTGAGCAGTTCTTC
TRBD2 | TRBJ2-5 | 15 | TRBV7-2 | - | CASSLQASGEETQYF | TGTGCCAGCAGCTTACAGGCTAGCGGAGAAGAGACCCAGTACTTC
- | TRBJ2-2 | 13 | TRBV7-7 | - | CASSFPGSGELFF | TGTGCTAGCAGCTTTCCGGGGTCCGGGGAGCTGTTTTTT
- | TRBJ2-1 | 12 | TRBV19 | - | CASSPTGNEQFF | TGTGCCAGTAGTCCGACCGGGAATGAGCAGTTCTTC
- | TRBJ1-3 | 13 | TRBV24-1 | - | CATGGRAGNTIYF | TGTGCCACCGGGGGAAGGGCTGGGAACACCATATATTTT
- | TRBJ1-3 | 13 | TRBV9 | - | CASSPSTGNTIYF | TGTGCCAGCAGCCCATCCACCGGAAACACCATATATTTT
- | TRBJ1-2 | 11 | TRBV20-1 | once | CSARVDPRDTF | TGCAGTGCTAGAGTTGATCCCCGGGACACCTTC
- | TRBJ1-1 | 15 | TRBV5-5 | - | CASSGMGAMNTEAFF | TGTGCCAGCAGCGGGATGGGGGCTATGAACACTGAAGCTTTCTTT
- | TRBJ1-4 | 15 | TRBV5-1 | - | CASSLVGAGNEKLFF | TGCGCCAGCAGCTTGGTGGGGGCGGGGAATGAAAAACTGTTTTTT
- | TRBJ1-4 | 13 | TRBV7-8 | - | CASRGRVIEKLFF | TGTGCCAGCAGGGGCAGGGTCATTGAAAAACTGTTTTTT
- | TRBJ2-3 | 14 | TRBV19 | - | CASKTGTSTDTQYF | TGTGCCAGTAAGACGGGAACTAGCACAGATACGCAGTATTTT
TRBD1 | TRBJ1-1 | 14 | TRBV2 | - | CASSWTGATTEAFF | TGTGCCAGCAGTTGGACAGGGGCGACCACTGAAGCTTTCTTT
TRBD1 | TRBJ1-5 | 16 | TRBV7-2 | - | CASSPRTGNSNQPQHF | TGTGCCAGCAGCCCCCGGACAGGCAATAGCAATCAGCCCCAGCATTTT
- | TRBJ1-2 | 15 | TRBV5-1 | - | CASSFSTDLNYGYTF | TGCGCCAGCAGCTTCTCGACAGATCTAAACTATGGCTACACCTTC
TRBD1 | TRBJ2-5 | 14 | TRBV5-8 | - | CASSFGQGRLAQYF | TGTGCCAGCAGCTTCGGACAGGGTCGATTGGCCCAGTACTTC
TRBD1 | TRBJ1-2 | 17 | TRBV4-3 | - | CASSQEPSGQGMSGYTF | TGCGCCAGCAGCCAAGAACCCTCGGGACAGGGGATGTCTGGCTACACCTTC
- | TRBJ1-2 | 15 | TRBV4-3 | - | CASSQSTGNPYGYTF | TGCGCCAGCAGTCAAAGTACAGGGAACCCATATGGCTACACCTTC
- | TRBJ2-3 | 11 | TRBV12-3/TRBV12-4 | - | CASSPGSTQYF | TGTGCCAGCAGCCCCGGGAGCACGCAGTATTTT
TRBD1 | TRBJ2-2 | 14 | TRBV4-1 | - | CASSHDRASGELFF | TGCGCCAGCAGCCATGACAGGGCGAGCGGGGAGCTGTTTTTT
- | TRBJ2-1 | 13 | TRBV18 | - | CASSRGGDNEQFF | TGTGCCAGCTCACGAGGGGGTGACAATGAGCAGTTCTTC
TRBD1 | TRBJ2-7 | 16 | TRBV7-8 | - | CASSSPRDRGPYEQYF | TGTGCCAGCAGCTCCCCCCGGGACAGGGGGCCTTACGAGCAGTACTTC
TRBD1 | TRBJ2-2 | 16 | TRBV7-2 | few | CASSPNSDRATGELFF | TGTGCCAGCAGCCCTAACTCCGACAGGGCCACCGGGGAGCTGTTTTTT
TRBD1 | TRBJ2-1 | 13 | TRBV28 | once | CASSPGQGTEQFF | TGTGCCAGCAGTCCGGGACAGGGGACTGAGCAGTTCTTC
TRBD1 | TRBJ1-4 | 15 | TRBV5-1 | - | CASSVRTGTNEKLFF | TGCGCCAGCAGCGTTCGGACAGGGACCAATGAAAAACTGTTTTTT
- | TRBJ1-1 | 15 | TRBV9 | - | CASSVGPGENTEAFF | TGTGCCAGCAGCGTAGGCCCAGGGGAGAACACTGAAGCTTTCTTT
TRBD2 | TRBJ2-5 | 15 | TRBV19 | - | CASSSTSGGGETQYF | TGTGCCAGTAGTTCGACTAGCGGGGGGGGCGAGACCCAGTACTTC
TRBD1 | TRBJ1-2 | 17 | TRBV7-9 | - | CALPHSGTGGANYGYTF | TGTGCCCTCCCTCACTCCGGGACAGGGGGCGCAAACTATGGCTACACCTTC
- | TRBJ2-7 | 14 | TRBV27 | - | CASIQGGQFYRQYF | TGTGCCAGCATTCAGGGGGGACAATTCTACCGGCAGTACTTC
- | TRBJ2-3 | 16 | TRBV25-1 | - | CASSEGWGSSTDTQYF | TGTGCCAGCAGTGAGGGGTGGGGTTCGAGCACAGATACGCAGTATTTT
TRBD2 | TRBJ2-3 | 17 | TRBV2 | - | CASSDPGRGEGTDTQYF | TGTGCCAGCAGTGACCCAGGGCGGGGGGAAGGCACAGATACGCAGTATTTT
- | TRBJ1-5 | 14 | TRBV6-2/TRBV6-3 | - | CASSRGDPGQPQHF | TGTGCCAGCAGTAGAGGGGACCCGGGTCAGCCCCAGCATTTT
- | TRBJ2-1 | 13 | TRBV2 | few | CASMRGWANEQFF | TGTGCCAGCATGAGGGGGTGGGCCAATGAGCAGTTCTTC
TRBD1 | TRBJ1-4 | 17 | TRBV7-6 | - | CASSPWDRGRTNEKLFF | TGTGCCAGCAGCCCTTGGGACAGGGGGAGAACTAATGAAAAACTGTTTTTT
- | TRBJ2-1 | 13 | TRBV7-2 | once | CASSYFGTGSPIF | -
- | TRBJ2-3 | 15 | TRBV6-5 | - | CASRRTPSGPDTQYF | TGTGCCAGCAGAAGGACACCCTCCGGGCCGGATACGCAGTATTTT
- | TRBJ1-3 | 18 | TRBV7-2 | - | CASSLGPALLGTGNTIYF | TGTGCCAGCAGCTTAGGTCCGGCTCTATTGGGGACTGGAAACACCATATATTTT
- | TRBJ2-1 | 15 | TRBV7-2 | - | CASSPRRDVYNEQFF | TGTGCCAGCAGCCCCCGCAGGGACGTCTACAATGAGCAGTTCTTC
- | TRBJ2-7 | 13 | TRBV28 | few | CASSSGGSYEQYF | TGTGCCAGCAGTTCGGGTGGGAGCTACGAGCAGTACTTC
TRBD1 | TRBJ2-2 | 15 | TRBV18 | - | CASSPPGQGTGELFF | TGTGCCAGCTCACCACCTGGACAGGGGACCGGGGAGCTGTTTTTT
- | TRBJ2-1 | 14 | TRBV7-2 | - | CASSLAWGRDEQFF | TGTGCCAGCAGCTTAGCTTGGGGCCGGGATGAGCAGTTCTTC
- | TRBJ1-4 | 13 | TRBV30 | - | CAWNRVANEKLFF | TGTGCCTGGAACAGGGTGGCTAATGAAAAACTGTTTTTT
TRBD1 | TRBJ1-1 | 13 | TRBV29-1 | - | CSVLTGDHTEAFF | TGCAGCGTTTTGACAGGGGACCACACTGAAGCTTTCTTT
TRBD2 | TRBJ2-5 | 18 | TRBV5-4 | - | CASSSDRWERGGGETQYF | TGTGCCAGCAGCTCGGACCGGTGGGAGCGGGGGGGCGGCGAGACCCAGTACTTC
- | TRBJ1-5 | 15 | TRBV4-1 | once | CASSQEQRVNQPQHF | TGCGCCAGCAGCCAAGAACAACGAGTCAATCAGCCCCAGCATTTT
- | TRBJ2-7 | 13 | TRBV28 | - | CASSNVASYEQYF | TGTGCCAGCAGTAATGTGGCGAGCTACGAGCAGTACTTC
- | TRBJ2-7 | 15 | TRBV28 | few | CASSSGGTRRYEQYF | TGTGCCAGCAGTTCCGGTGGGACCAGGCGCTACGAGCAGTACTTC
- | TRBJ2-7 | 12 | TRBV3-1/TRBV3-2 | - | CASSGVRYEQYF | TGTGCCAGCAGCGGAGTTCGGTACGAGCAGTACTTC
- | TRBJ2-5 | 17 | TRBV9 | - | CASSLPRGGLVGETQYF | TGTGCCAGCAGCCTCCCTAGGGGGGGACTGGTTGGTGAGACCCAGTACTTC
TRBD2 | TRBJ2-5 | 16 | TRBV14 | - | CASSQVPAGGSETQYF | TGTGCCAGCAGCCAAGTACCAGCGGGGGGCTCAGAGACCCAGTACTTC
TRBD1 | TRBJ2-3 | 17 | TRBV19 | few | CASSGTLGQGATDTQYF | TGTGCCAGTAGTGGAACCTTGGGACAGGGGGCAACAGATACGCAGTATTTT
- | TRBJ2-1 | 16 | TRBV9 | few | CASTRTGDSVWNEQFF | TGTGCCAGCACCCGTACGGGGGACAGTGTGTGGAATGAGCAGTTCTTC
- | TRBJ1-1 | 12 | TRBV10-2 | - | CASSRSGTEAFF | TGCGCCAGCAGCCGCAGCGGGACTGAAGCTTTCTTT
TRBD1 | TRBJ1-4 | 17 | TRBV7-8 | - | CASRPQGTFATNEKLFF | TGTGCCAGCAGACCACAGGGGACCTTCGCAACTAATGAAAAACTGTTTTTT
- | TRBJ2-1 | 15 | TRBV7-9 | - | CASASDRGGSNEQFF | TGTGCCAGCGCGTCAGACAGAGGAGGTTCGAATGAGCAGTTCTTC
TRBD2 | TRBJ2-3 | 14 | TRBV7-2 | - | CASSWGGSTDTQYF | TGTGCCAGCAGTTGGGGGGGTTCCACAGATACGCAGTATTTT
- | TRBJ2-7 | 15 | TRBV7-9 | - | CASRPSSAPWYEQYF | TGTGCCAGCAGACCTTCTAGCGCCCCGTGGTACGAGCAGTACTTC
- | TRBJ2-7 | 14 | TRBV9 | - | CASSATGSAYEQYF | TGTGCCAGCAGCGCCACAGGGTCAGCCTACGAGCAGTACTTC
- | TRBJ2-7 | 12 | TRBV7-9 | - | CASSPSTYEQYF | TGTGCCAGCAGCCCCAGTACCTACGAGCAGTACTTC
- | TRBJ2-1 | 15 | TRBV6-2/TRBV6-3 | - | CASSYLGVSYNEQFF | TGTGCCAGCAGTTACCTCGGTGTTTCCTACAATGAGCAGTTCTTC